The rows below give T cell receptor beta chains drawn from one sample of a study of T cell repertoires in cytomegalovirus infection. MiXCR was run by TCRdb on the reads, yielding one entry per CDR3 protein. This table holds about 20,000 distinct CDR3 sequences, 42% found once. The antigens these receptors bind are not known. The material sequenced was CD8+ T cells from cultured PBMCs, taken from culture after CMV antigen stimulation. These receptor sequences come from a human donor in good health (CMV status not recorded). Some clones in this sample may be carry-over from other donors' samples. Each CDR3 is given with its conserved first and last residue. The order of the fields is V gene, clone size, J gene, D gene, CDR3 protein, CDR3 DNA. D genes are given only for firm matches. For some rows the clone size is stated as once, few or many, or as a class when expanded; others skip it.

V gene: TRBV25-1; clone size: many; J gene: TRBJ2-1; D gene: TRBD1; CDR3 protein: CATSLGTGVDEQFF; CDR3 DNA: TGTGCCACTTCATTGGGGACAGGGGTAGATGAGCAGTTCTTC
V gene: TRBV12-3/TRBV12-4; clone size: NA; J gene: TRBJ2-1; D gene: NA; CDR3 protein: CASSLLGNNEQFF; CDR3 DNA: TGTGCCAGCAGTTTACTTGGGAACAATGAGCAGTTCTTC
V gene: TRBV28; clone size: few; J gene: TRBJ2-1; D gene: TRBD2; CDR3 protein: CASIPSPGLAVNEQFF; CDR3 DNA: TGTGCCAGCATTCCTTCCCCGGGACTAGCAGTCAATGAGCAGTTCTTC
V gene: TRBV30; clone size: NA; J gene: TRBJ1-5; D gene: NA; CDR3 protein: CAWSAQGYNQPQHF; CDR3 DNA: TGTGCCTGGAGTGCACAGGGATACAATCAGCCCCAGCATTTT
V gene: TRBV7-2; clone size: NA; J gene: TRBJ2-1; D gene: NA; CDR3 protein: CASSLGRDSPPDNEQFF; CDR3 DNA: TGTGCCAGCAGCTTAGGGAGGGACAGCCCTCCGGACAATGAGCAGTTCTTC
V gene: TRBV20-1; clone size: NA; J gene: TRBJ2-5; D gene: TRBD1; CDR3 protein: CSARGDRGYQETQYF; CDR3 DNA: TGCAGTGCTAGGGGGGACAGGGGGTATCAAGAGACCCAGTACTTC
V gene: TRBV6-6; clone size: NA; J gene: TRBJ1-6; D gene: TRBD1; CDR3 protein: CASVDRVNSPLHF; CDR3 DNA: TGTGCCAGCGTTGACAGGGTTAATTCACCCCTCCACTTT
V gene: TRBV19; clone size: few; J gene: TRBJ2-7; D gene: TRBD2; CDR3 protein: CASSPFSGGDLGYEQYF; CDR3 DNA: TGTGCCAGTAGTCCCTTTTCGGGGGGGGACCTTGGATACGAGCAGTACTTC
V gene: TRBV28; clone size: few; J gene: TRBJ2-7; D gene: NA; CDR3 protein: CASSLWSTAYEQYF; CDR3 DNA: TGTGCCAGCAGTTTGTGGAGTACGGCCTACGAGCAGTACTTC
V gene: TRBV6-2/TRBV6-3; clone size: NA; J gene: TRBJ2-7; D gene: TRBD1; CDR3 protein: CASSSPGQGFYEQYF; CDR3 DNA: TGTGCCAGCAGTTCCCCGGGACAGGGGTTCTACGAGCAGTACTTC
V gene: TRBV11-2; clone size: NA; J gene: TRBJ1-1; D gene: NA; CDR3 protein: CASSLNSLRAFF; CDR3 DNA: TGTGCCAGCAGCTTAAACAGTTTACGGGCTTTCTTT
V gene: TRBV7-2; clone size: few; J gene: TRBJ2-7; D gene: NA; CDR3 protein: CASSGTGSAQGMREQYF; CDR3 DNA: TGTGCCAGCAGCGGGACGGGATCGGCACAGGGTATGAGGGAGCAGTACTTC
V gene: TRBV7-9; clone size: NA; J gene: TRBJ1-5; D gene: NA; CDR3 protein: CASSLDGSGNQPQHF; CDR3 DNA: TGTGCCAGCAGCTTAGATGGAAGCGGCAATCAGCCCCAGCATTTT
V gene: TRBV7-9; clone size: many; J gene: TRBJ1-3; D gene: TRBD1; CDR3 protein: CASSSNTGASGNTIYF; CDR3 DNA: TGTGCCAGCAGCTCCAACACAGGGGCATCTGGAAACACCATATATTTT
V gene: TRBV20-1; clone size: many; J gene: TRBJ2-7; D gene: NA; CDR3 protein: CSAVPRKHEQYF; CDR3 DNA: TGCAGTGCCGTACCCAGGAAACACGAGCAGTACTTC
V gene: TRBV7-6; clone size: few; J gene: TRBJ1-1; D gene: TRBD1; CDR3 protein: CASSGDSTEAFF; CDR3 DNA: TGTGCCAGCAGCGGGGACAGCACTGAAGCTTTCTTT
V gene: TRBV11-2; clone size: NA; J gene: TRBJ1-2; D gene: NA; CDR3 protein: CASSSSRDYGYTF; CDR3 DNA: TGTGCCAGCAGCTCGTCTCGGGACTATGGCTACACCTTC
V gene: TRBV5-5; clone size: NA; J gene: TRBJ1-5; D gene: NA; CDR3 protein: CASSLGISNQPQHF; CDR3 DNA: TGTGCCAGCAGCTTGGGCATTAGCAATCAGCCCCAGCATTTT
V gene: TRBV4-1; clone size: NA; J gene: TRBJ1-2; D gene: TRBD1; CDR3 protein: CASSQDGQGAGGYTF; CDR3 DNA: TGCGCCAGCAGCCAAGATGGCCAGGGGGCAGGAGGCTACACCTTC
V gene: TRBV7-2; clone size: many; J gene: TRBJ2-7; D gene: TRBD2; CDR3 protein: CASSLLAGGSYEQYF; CDR3 DNA: TGTGCCAGCAGCTTACTAGCGGGAGGTTCCTACGAGCAGTACTTC
V gene: TRBV5-6; clone size: NA; J gene: TRBJ2-6; D gene: NA; CDR3 protein: CASSFASVGPGANVLTF; CDR3 DNA: TGTGCCAGCAGCTTTGCTAGCGTAGGGCCTGGGGCCAACGTCCTGACTTTC
V gene: TRBV27; clone size: NA; J gene: TRBJ1-2; D gene: NA; CDR3 protein: CASSPTGTRVPNYGYTF; CDR3 DNA: TGTGCCAGCAGTCCCACCGGGACGCGAGTTCCTAACTATGGCTACACCTTC
V gene: TRBV11-1; clone size: NA; J gene: TRBJ2-1; D gene: NA; CDR3 protein: CASSLQGSEQFF; CDR3 DNA: TGTGCCAGCAGCTTACAGGGGAGTGAGCAGTTCTTC
V gene: TRBV7-8; clone size: few; J gene: TRBJ2-5; D gene: NA; CDR3 protein: CASTRIGRQRGGQETQYF; CDR3 DNA: TGTGCCAGCACGCGCATAGGCAGGCAGAGGGGCGGACAAGAGACCCAGTACTTC
V gene: TRBV6-2/TRBV6-3; clone size: few; J gene: TRBJ2-5; D gene: NA; CDR3 protein: CASYHSRETQYF; CDR3 DNA: TGTGCCAGCTACCACAGCCGAGAGACCCAGTACTTC
V gene: TRBV27; clone size: NA; J gene: TRBJ1-1; D gene: NA; CDR3 protein: CASSPLRGNTEAFF; CDR3 DNA: TGTGCCAGCAGTCCGCTGAGGGGGAACACTGAAGCTTTCTTT
V gene: TRBV6-2/TRBV6-3; clone size: once; J gene: TRBJ2-7; D gene: NA; CDR3 protein: CASSYPRIYEQYF; CDR3 DNA: TGTGCCAGCAGTTACCCCAGGATTTACGAGCAGTACTTC
V gene: TRBV11-2; clone size: many; J gene: TRBJ2-3; D gene: TRBD2; CDR3 protein: CASSLEGGGAADTQYF; CDR3 DNA: TGTGCCAGCAGCTTAGAAGGCGGGGGGGCGGCAGATACGCAGTATTTT
V gene: TRBV12-3/TRBV12-4; clone size: NA; J gene: TRBJ1-1; D gene: TRBD1; CDR3 protein: CASSKDRGRVSGAFF; CDR3 DNA: TGTGCCAGCAGTAAAGACAGGGGGCGCGTATCCGGAGCTTTCTTT
V gene: TRBV6-6; clone size: NA; J gene: TRBJ1-5; D gene: NA; CDR3 protein: CASWGVSNQPQHF; CDR3 DNA: TGTGCCAGCTGGGGGGTTAGCAATCAGCCCCAGCATTTT
V gene: TRBV7-8; clone size: NA; J gene: TRBJ1-5; D gene: NA; CDR3 protein: CASSVTGNNQPQHF; CDR3 DNA: TGTGCCAGCAGCGTAACAGGGAACAATCAGCCCCAGCATTTT
V gene: TRBV28; clone size: few; J gene: TRBJ1-2; D gene: TRBD1; CDR3 protein: CASSSPGQGEAYGYTF; CDR3 DNA: TGTGCCAGCAGTTCGCCAGGACAGGGCGAAGCCTATGGCTACACCTTC
V gene: TRBV11-2; clone size: NA; J gene: TRBJ1-1; D gene: NA; CDR3 protein: CASIRGQGGGVAFF; CDR3 DNA: TGTGCCAGCATCCGGGGGCAGGGAGGTGGTGTAGCTTTCTTT
V gene: TRBV27; clone size: NA; J gene: TRBJ1-2; D gene: NA; CDR3 protein: CASSLSISDRRYTF; CDR3 DNA: TGTGCCAGCAGTTTATCGATAAGCGACCGGCGCTACACCTTC
V gene: TRBV7-3; clone size: few; J gene: TRBJ2-1; D gene: NA; CDR3 protein: CASSKEGVGNEQFF; CDR3 DNA: TGTGCCAGCAGCAAAGAAGGGGTGGGGAATGAGCAGTTCTTC
V gene: TRBV19; clone size: NA; J gene: TRBJ2-4; D gene: NA; CDR3 protein: CAGSIVSSAKNIQYF; CDR3 DNA: TGTGCCGGTAGTATAGTTTCCTCGGCCAAAAACATTCAGTACTTC
V gene: TRBV28; clone size: NA; J gene: TRBJ2-5; D gene: TRBD2; CDR3 protein: CASSPKTSGGQETQYF; CDR3 DNA: TGTGCCAGCAGTCCAAAGACTAGCGGGGGACAAGAGACCCAGTACTTC
V gene: TRBV7-2; clone size: NA; J gene: TRBJ1-1; D gene: NA; CDR3 protein: CASSLARRTFGDTEAFF; CDR3 DNA: TGTGCCAGCAGCTTAGCTAGGAGGACTTTCGGGGACACTGAAGCTTTCTTT
V gene: TRBV6-2/TRBV6-3; clone size: NA; J gene: TRBJ1-5; D gene: NA; CDR3 protein: CASSSSMRPQHF; CDR3 DNA: TGTGCCAGCAGTTCGTCGATGCGGCCCCAGCATTTT
V gene: TRBV2; clone size: few; J gene: TRBJ2-1; D gene: TRBD2; CDR3 protein: CASTRLAGGYEQFF; CDR3 DNA: TGTGCCAGCACGAGACTAGCGGGGGGTTATGAGCAGTTCTTC
V gene: TRBV5-1; clone size: NA; J gene: TRBJ2-7; D gene: NA; CDR3 protein: CASSLGRDAGARMNEQYF; CDR3 DNA: TGCGCCAGCAGCTTGGGGCGAGACGCGGGGGCCCGTATGAACGAGCAGTACTTC
V gene: TRBV7-6; clone size: many; J gene: TRBJ2-3; D gene: TRBD2; CDR3 protein: CASSLPLAGGTDTQYF; CDR3 DNA: TGTGCCAGCAGCTTACCACTAGCGGGGGGAACAGATACGCAGTATTTT
V gene: TRBV7-2; clone size: many; J gene: TRBJ2-7; D gene: NA; CDR3 protein: CASSLSLGLTYEQYF; CDR3 DNA: TGTGCCAGCAGCTTAAGTCTGGGCCTAACCTACGAGCAGTACTTC
V gene: TRBV7-9; clone size: NA; J gene: TRBJ2-1; D gene: TRBD1; CDR3 protein: CASSPQGEAYNEQFF; CDR3 DNA: TGTGCCAGCAGTCCACAGGGGGAGGCCTACAATGAGCAGTTCTTC
V gene: TRBV7-6; clone size: once; J gene: TRBJ1-1; D gene: NA; CDR3 protein: CASSLGSGPTEAFF; CDR3 DNA: TGTGCCAGCAGCTTAGGGTCCGGGCCCACTGAAGCTTTCTTT
V gene: TRBV4-1; clone size: many; J gene: TRBJ2-3; D gene: TRBD2; CDR3 protein: CASSQETSGGDTQYF; CDR3 DNA: TGCGCCAGCAGCCAAGAAACTAGCGGAGGGGATACGCAGTATTTT
V gene: TRBV7-3; clone size: NA; J gene: TRBJ2-7; D gene: TRBD2; CDR3 protein: CASSWGGSYEQYF; CDR3 DNA: TGTGCCAGCAGCTGGGGGGGTTCCTACGAGCAGTACTTC
V gene: TRBV7-2; clone size: NA; J gene: TRBJ2-7; D gene: TRBD2; CDR3 protein: CASSPGRGTSGVIYEQYF; CDR3 DNA: TGTGCCAGCAGCCCAGGGCGGGGGACTAGCGGGGTGATCTACGAGCAGTACTTC
V gene: TRBV7-9; clone size: NA; J gene: TRBJ1-1; D gene: TRBD1; CDR3 protein: CASSGDRGTEAFF; CDR3 DNA: TGTGCCAGCAGCGGCGACAGGGGCACTGAAGCTTTCTTT
V gene: TRBV7-2; clone size: few; J gene: TRBJ2-3; D gene: TRBD1; CDR3 protein: CASSNFGDRRFSTDTQYF; CDR3 DNA: TGTGCCAGCAGCAATTTTGGGGACAGGAGATTTAGCACAGATACGCAGTATTTT
V gene: TRBV7-9; clone size: NA; J gene: TRBJ2-1; D gene: TRBD1; CDR3 protein: CASSSPGQGARDNEQFF; CDR3 DNA: TGTGCCAGCAGCTCACCGGGACAGGGGGCTCGGGACAATGAGCAGTTCTTC